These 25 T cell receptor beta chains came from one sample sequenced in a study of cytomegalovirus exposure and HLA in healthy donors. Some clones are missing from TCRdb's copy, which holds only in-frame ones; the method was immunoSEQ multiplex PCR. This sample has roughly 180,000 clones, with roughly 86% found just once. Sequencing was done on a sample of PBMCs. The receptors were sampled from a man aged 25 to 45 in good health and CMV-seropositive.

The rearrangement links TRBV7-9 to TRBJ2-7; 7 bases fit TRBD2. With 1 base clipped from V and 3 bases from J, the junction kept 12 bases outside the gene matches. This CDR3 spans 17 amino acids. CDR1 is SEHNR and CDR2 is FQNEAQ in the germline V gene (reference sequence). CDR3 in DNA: TGTGCCAGCAGCTTAGATGGGGGAGGCGGGAGTGGCTACGAGCAGTACTTC. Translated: CASSLDGGGGSGYEQYF.

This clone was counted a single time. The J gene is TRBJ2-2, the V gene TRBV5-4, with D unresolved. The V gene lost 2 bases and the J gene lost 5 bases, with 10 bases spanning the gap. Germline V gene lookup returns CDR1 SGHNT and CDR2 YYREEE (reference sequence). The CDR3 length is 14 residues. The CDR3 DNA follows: TGTGCCAGCAGCTTCCGTACTTTAACCGGGGAGCTGTTTTTT. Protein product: CASSFRTLTGELFF. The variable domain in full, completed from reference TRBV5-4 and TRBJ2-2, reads ETGVTQSPTHLIKTRGQQVTLRCSSQSGHNTVSWYQQALGQGPQFIFQYYREEENGRGNFPPRFSGLQFPNYSSELNVNALELDDSALYLCASSFRTLTGELFFGEGSRLTVL.

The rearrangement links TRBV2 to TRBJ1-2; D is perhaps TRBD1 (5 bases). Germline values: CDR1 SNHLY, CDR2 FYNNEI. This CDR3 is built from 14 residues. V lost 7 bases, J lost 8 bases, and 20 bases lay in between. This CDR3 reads CASTEGSASVGYTF. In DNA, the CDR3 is TGTGCCAGCACCGAGGGGAGTGCGAGTGTAGGCTACACCTTC.

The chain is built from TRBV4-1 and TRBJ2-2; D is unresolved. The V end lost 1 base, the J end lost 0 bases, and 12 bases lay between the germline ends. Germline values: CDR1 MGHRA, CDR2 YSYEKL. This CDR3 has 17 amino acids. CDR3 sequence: CASSQGVLGTNTGELFF. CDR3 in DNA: TGCGCCAGCAGCCAAGGTGTTTTGGGTACGAACACCGGGGAGCTGTTTTTT.

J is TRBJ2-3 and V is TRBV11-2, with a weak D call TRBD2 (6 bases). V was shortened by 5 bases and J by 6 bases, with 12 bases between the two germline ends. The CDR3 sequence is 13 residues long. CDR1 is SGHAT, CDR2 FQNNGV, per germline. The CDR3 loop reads CASSLSGADTQYF. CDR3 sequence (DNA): TGTGCCAGCAGCCTTAGCGGTGCTGATACGCAGTATTTT.

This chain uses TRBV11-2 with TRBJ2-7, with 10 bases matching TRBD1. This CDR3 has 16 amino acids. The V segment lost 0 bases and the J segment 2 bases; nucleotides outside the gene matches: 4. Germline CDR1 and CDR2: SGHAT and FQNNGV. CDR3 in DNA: TGTGCCAGCAGCTTAGAAAGGGACAGGGGACCCTACGAGCAGTACTTC. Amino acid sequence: CASSLERDRGPYEQYF. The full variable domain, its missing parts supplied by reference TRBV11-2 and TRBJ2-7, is EAGVAQSPRYKIIEKRQSVAFWCNPISGHATLYWYQQILGQGPKLLIQFQNNGVVDDSQLPKDRFSAERLKGVDSTLKIQPAKLEDSAVYLCASSLERDRGPYEQYFGPGTRLTVT.

As DNA, the CDR3 is TGTGCCAGCAGCCTAAATATCTACAATGAGCAGTTCTTC. Translation: CASSLNIYNEQFF. This chain links TRBV7-3 with TRBJ2-1; D call uncertain. The CDR3 contains 13 residues. Germline CDR1 is SGHTA and CDR2 is FQGTGA. V was clipped by 5 bases and J by 3 bases, with 8 bases between them. Full variable domain (outside the CDR3, taken from reference TRBV7-3 and TRBJ2-1): GAGVSQTPSNKVTEKGKYVELRCDPISGHTALYWYRQSLGQGPEFLIYFQGTGAADDSGLPNDRFFAVRPEGSVSTLKIQRTERGDSAVYLCASSLNIYNEQFFGPGTRLTVL.

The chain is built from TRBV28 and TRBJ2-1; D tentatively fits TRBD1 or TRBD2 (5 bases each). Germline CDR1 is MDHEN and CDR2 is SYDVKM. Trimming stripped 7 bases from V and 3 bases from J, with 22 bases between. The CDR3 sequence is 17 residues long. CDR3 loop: CASTSGTLRAHYNEQFF. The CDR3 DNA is TGTGCCAGCACCTCCGGGACGCTGAGGGCCCACTACAATGAGCAGTTCTTC.

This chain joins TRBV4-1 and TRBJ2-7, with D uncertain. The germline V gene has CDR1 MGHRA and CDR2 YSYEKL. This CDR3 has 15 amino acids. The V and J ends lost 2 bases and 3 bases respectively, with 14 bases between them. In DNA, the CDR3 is TGCGCCAGCAGCCAATCAGCAGGCAGCTTCTACGAGCAGTACTTC. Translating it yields CASSQSAGSFYEQYF.

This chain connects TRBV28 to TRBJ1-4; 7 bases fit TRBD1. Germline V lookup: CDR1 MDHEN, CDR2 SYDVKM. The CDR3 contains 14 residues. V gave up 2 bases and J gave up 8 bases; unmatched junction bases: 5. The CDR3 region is CASSLGGQVEKLFF. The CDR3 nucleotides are TGTGCCAGCAGTTTAGGAGGACAGGTGGAAAAACTGTTTTTT.

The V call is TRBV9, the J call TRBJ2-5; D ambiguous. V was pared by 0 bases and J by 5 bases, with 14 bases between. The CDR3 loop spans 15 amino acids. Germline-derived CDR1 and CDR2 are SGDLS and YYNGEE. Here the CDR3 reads CASSVETGPGETQYF. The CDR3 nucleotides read TGTGCCAGCAGCGTAGAGACGGGCCCCGGGGAGACCCAGTACTTC.

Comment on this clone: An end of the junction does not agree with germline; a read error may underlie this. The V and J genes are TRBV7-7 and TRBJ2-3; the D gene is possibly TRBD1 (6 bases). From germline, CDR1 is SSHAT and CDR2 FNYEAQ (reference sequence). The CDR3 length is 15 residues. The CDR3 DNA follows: TGTGCTAGCAGCTTGGGCAGGGGTCTGGCAGATACGCAGTATTTT. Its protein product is CASSLGRGLADTQYF.

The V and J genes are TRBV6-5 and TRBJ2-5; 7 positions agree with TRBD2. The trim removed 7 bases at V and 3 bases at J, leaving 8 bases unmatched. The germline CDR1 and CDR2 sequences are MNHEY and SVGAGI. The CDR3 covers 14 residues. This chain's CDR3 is CASTSGREEETQYF. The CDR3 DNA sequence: TGTGCCAGCACCTCGGGGAGGGAAGAAGAGACCCAGTACTTC.

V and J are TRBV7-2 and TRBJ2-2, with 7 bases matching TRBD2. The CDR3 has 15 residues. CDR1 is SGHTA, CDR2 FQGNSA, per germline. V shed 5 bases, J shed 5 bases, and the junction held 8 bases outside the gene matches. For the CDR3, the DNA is TGTGCCAGCAGCACCTTTTACGGGGGGACCGGGGAGCTGTTTTTT. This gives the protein CASSTFYGGTGELFF.

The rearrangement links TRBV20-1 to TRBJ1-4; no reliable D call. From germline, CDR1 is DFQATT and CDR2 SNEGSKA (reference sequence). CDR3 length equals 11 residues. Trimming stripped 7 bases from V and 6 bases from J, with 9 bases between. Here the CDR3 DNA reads TGCAGTGGGGTATGGGATGAAAAACTGTTTTTT. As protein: CSGVWDEKLFF.

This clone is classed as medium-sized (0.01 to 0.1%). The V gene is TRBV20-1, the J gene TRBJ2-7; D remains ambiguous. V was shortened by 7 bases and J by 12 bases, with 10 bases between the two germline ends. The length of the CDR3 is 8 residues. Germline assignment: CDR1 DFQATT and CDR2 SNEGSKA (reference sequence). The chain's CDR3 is CSGGIWYF. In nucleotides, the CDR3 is TGCAGTGGTGGTATCTGGTACTTC.

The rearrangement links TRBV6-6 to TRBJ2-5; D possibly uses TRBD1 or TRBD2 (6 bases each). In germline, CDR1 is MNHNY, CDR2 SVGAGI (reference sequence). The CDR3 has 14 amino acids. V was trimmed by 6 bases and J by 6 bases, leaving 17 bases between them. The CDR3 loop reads CASSTDRGGKTQYF. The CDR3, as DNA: TGTGCCAGCAGCACGGACAGAGGGGGGAAGACCCAGTACTTC.

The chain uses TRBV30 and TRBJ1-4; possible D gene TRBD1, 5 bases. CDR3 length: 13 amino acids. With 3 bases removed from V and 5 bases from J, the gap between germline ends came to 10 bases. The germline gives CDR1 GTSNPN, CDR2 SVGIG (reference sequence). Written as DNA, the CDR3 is TGTGCCTGGAGGACAGTGGGGAATGAAAAACTGTTTTTT. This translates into CAWRTVGNEKLFF. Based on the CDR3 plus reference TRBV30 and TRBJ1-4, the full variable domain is SQTIHQWPATLVQPVGSPLSLECTVEGTSNPNLYWYRQAAGRGLQLLFYSVGIGQISSEVPQNLSASRPQDRQFILSSKKLLLSDSGFYLCAWRTVGNEKLFFGSGTQLSVL.

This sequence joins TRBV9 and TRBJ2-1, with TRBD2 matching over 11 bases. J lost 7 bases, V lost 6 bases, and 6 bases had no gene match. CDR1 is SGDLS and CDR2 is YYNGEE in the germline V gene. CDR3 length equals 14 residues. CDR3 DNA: TGTGCCAGCACCCTTAGCGGGGGGGCGAATGAGCAGTTCTTC. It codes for CASTLSGGANEQFF.

CDR3 coding DNA: TGTGCCAGCAGCTTGGAGGATAGAGGGGAGACCCAGTACTTC. This encodes CASSLEDRGETQYF. This sequence joins TRBV7-2 and TRBJ2-5; D is possibly TRBD2 (5 bases). The CDR3 runs to 14 residues. With 3 bases removed from V and 5 bases from J, the gap between germline ends came to 13 bases. Per germline, CDR1 SGHTA and CDR2 FQGNSA. The complete variable domain, with remaining parts taken from reference TRBV7-2 and TRBJ2-5, reads GAGVSQSPSNKVTEKGKDVELRCDPISGHTALYWYRQSLGQGLEFLIYFQGNSAPDKSGLPSDRFSAERTGGSVSTLTIQRTQQEDSAVYLCASSLEDRGETQYFGPGTRLLVL.

The CDR3 is CASSPPTLGYYGYTF. CDR3 nucleotides: TGTGCCAGCAGCCCCCCGACCCTGGGGTACTATGGCTACACCTTC. The chain joins TRBV28 to TRBJ1-2, with unresolved D. CDR1 MDHEN and CDR2 SYDVKM come from the germline V gene. The CDR3 extends over 15 amino acids. V was cut by 6 bases and J by 3 bases, with 17 bases left in between.

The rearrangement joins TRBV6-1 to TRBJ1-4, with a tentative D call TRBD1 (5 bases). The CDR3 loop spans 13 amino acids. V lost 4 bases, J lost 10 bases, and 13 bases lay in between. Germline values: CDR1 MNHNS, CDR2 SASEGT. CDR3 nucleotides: TGTGCCAGCAGTGCTGGGGGGAGGGGAAAACTGTTTTTT. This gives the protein CASSAGGRGKLFF.

The CDR3: CASSFTGSQETQYF. In DNA, the CDR3 is TGTGCCAGCAGTTTTACAGGGAGTCAAGAGACCCAGTACTTC. The chain links TRBV27 to TRBJ2-5, with TRBD1 as a possible D gene (6 bases). Trimming left V 3 bases short and J 2 bases short, with 10 bases between. Per the germline V gene, CDR1 is MNHEY and CDR2 is SMNVEV (reference sequence). The CDR3 has 14 residues.

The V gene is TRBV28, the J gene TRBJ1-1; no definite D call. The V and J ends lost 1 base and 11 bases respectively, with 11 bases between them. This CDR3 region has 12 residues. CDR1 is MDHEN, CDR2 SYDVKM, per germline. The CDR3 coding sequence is TGTGCCAGCAGTTTATTTAGGGTCACGGCTTTCTTT. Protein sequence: CASSLFRVTAFF.

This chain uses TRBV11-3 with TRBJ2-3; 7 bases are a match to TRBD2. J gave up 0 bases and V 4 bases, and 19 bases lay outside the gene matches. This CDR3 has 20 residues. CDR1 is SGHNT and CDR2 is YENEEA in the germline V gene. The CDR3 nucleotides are TGTGCCAGCAGCTCCCACCCTTGGGAGACGGGAGGTCCTAGCACAGATACGCAGTATTTT. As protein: CASSSHPWETGGPSTDTQYF.